This T cell receptor beta chain was sequenced for a study of blood T cell repertoires in COVID-19. Study in general: PBMCs, B-cell-depleted T cells, or T cells provided the cDNA or gDNA that made up the material.

This clone was detected once. Generated by immunoSEQ multiplex PCR, the TCRdb table keeps only in-frame clones and is missing some. Seen here are about 120,000 clones, about nine tenths observed once, and the top ten hold 1.8%. Specimen: peripheral blood. The sequence came from a human donor with active COVID-19. The donor label of this sample is uncertain.

Here the CDR3 DNA reads TGTGCCAGCAGCCAAGGACAGGGTTTCGACGAGCAGTACTTC. Translated: CASSQGQGFDEQYF. The chain carries TRBV3-1 (or the pseudogene TRBV3-2) and TRBJ2-7, with 7 bases aligning to TRBD1. The CDR3 sequence is 14 residues long. Trimming cost V 1 base and J 5 bases; bases outside gene matches: 5. Germline-derived CDR1 and CDR2 are LGHDT and YNNKEL (reference sequence).